Below are 32 T cell receptor beta chains sequenced from a single sample in a study of blood T cells in healthy people across ages. Sample-barcoded 5' priming and a J-beta primer mix drove a second PCR of roughly 7 to 11 cycles. TCRdb independently ran MiXCR on the 5' RACE reads; one entry per CDR3 protein. The sample shows approximately 830,000 distinct CDR3 sequences, approximately 67% of them seen only once. Sequences were obtained from blood. Every receptor here comes from a man between 25 and 39 years old in good health.

J is TRBJ1-6 and V is TRBV20-1; 11 positions agree with TRBD1. CDR1 DFQATT and CDR2 SNEGSKA come from the germline V gene (reference sequence). The V and J ends lost 6 bases and 10 bases, in that order; junction bases with no gene match: 8. CDR3 size: 14 residues. DNA for the CDR3: TGCAGTGCACGGGAGGGGACAGGGGGATCACCCCTCCACTTT. It specifies CSAREGTGGSPLHF.

This chain uses TRBV6-2 or TRBV6-3 with TRBJ2-7; a weak D match, TRBD1 (5 bases). CDR3 length: 14 amino acids. Germline V lookup: CDR1 MNHEY, CDR2 SVGEGT. V lost 2 bases to trimming and J lost 4 bases, with 12 bases between them. The CDR3 bases are TGTGCCAGCAGTTACGGGGCAGCTTCGTACGAGCAGTACTTC. This gives the protein CASSYGAASYEQYF.

This clonotype was observed a handful of times. The chain recombines TRBV20-1 with TRBJ1-2; TRBD1 matches at 9 bases. The CDR3 consists of 12 residues. Germline V lookup: CDR1 DFQATT, CDR2 SNEGSKA (reference sequence). The CDR3: CRLQGAAYGYTF. CDR3 bases: TGCAGACTACAGGGGGCGGCCTATGGCTACACCTTC.

This clonotype was observed a handful of times. The rearrangement links TRBV28 to TRBJ2-1, with D maybe TRBD2 (5 bases). The V end lost 8 bases, the J end lost 7 bases, and 18 bases lay between the germline ends. Germline-derived CDR1 and CDR2 are MDHEN and SYDVKM. The CDR3 consists of 14 residues. DNA for the CDR3: TGTGCCAGCCACGAGGACGGGGAATGGAATGAGCAGTTCTTC. Residues: CASHEDGEWNEQFF.

CDR3 nucleotides: TGTGCCAGCAGCTTGTTGGGACAGACAACGAATGGCTACACCTTC. Translated: CASSLLGQTTNGYTF. The chain has TRBV5-6 and TRBJ1-2; 7 positions agree with TRBD1. Trimming removed 1 base from V and 6 bases from J; junction bases left unmatched: 9. The length of the CDR3 is 15 residues. Looked up from germline, CDR1 is SGHDT and CDR2 is YYEEEE.

This rearrangement joins TRBV20-1 to TRBJ1-2, with a tentative D call TRBD1 (6 bases). The CDR3 has 12 amino acids. CDR1 is DFQATT, CDR2 SNEGSKA, per germline (reference sequence). V was clipped by 6 bases and J by 1 base, with 9 bases between them. The CDR3 nucleotides are TGCAGTGCCCGGGACATTAACTATGGCTACACCTTC. Translated: CSARDINYGYTF.

The genes are TRBV10-3 and TRBJ2-7; D may be TRBD2 (6 bases). Germline CDR1 reads ENHRY; CDR2 reads SYGVKD. The CDR3 is made up of 14 amino acids. The V gene lost 6 bases and the J gene lost 0 bases, with 12 bases spanning the gap. CDR3 protein: CAISKDGSSYEQYF. CDR3 nucleotide sequence: TGTGCCATCAGCAAGGACGGGAGCTCCTACGAGCAGTACTTC.

Here the CDR3 DNA reads TGTGCCAGCAGCCAGGTTAACGGACAGGGGGCCTACGAGCAGTACTTC. Encoded protein: CASSQVNGQGAYEQYF. V and J are TRBV3-1 and TRBJ2-7, with 10 bases identical to TRBD1. There are 16 residues in the CDR3. CDR1 is LGHDT, CDR2 YNNKEL, per germline (reference sequence). V shed 3 bases and J 2 bases; nucleotides not matched to a gene: 7.

The V call is TRBV9, the J call TRBJ2-4, with D possibly TRBD1 on 5 matching bases. The J call may be wrong; the DNA end is better matched by TRBJ2-5. Germline V gene sequence: CDR1 SGDLS, CDR2 YYNGEE. CDR3 length equals 15 residues. DNA for the CDR3: TGTGCCAGCAGCGTAAGCCCCAGGGAAGAGGAGACCCAGTACTTC. Residues: CASSVSPREEETQYF.

This clonotype was counted only a few times. This chain joins TRBV9 and TRBJ2-7; possible D gene TRBD2, 6 bases. The CDR3 spans 14 residues. V lost 7 bases, J lost 3 bases, and 17 bases lay in between. From germline, CDR1 is SGDLS and CDR2 YYNGEE. CDR3 nucleotides: TGTGCCAGCGCCGGAGGGATCGCTGGCTACGAGCAGTACTTC. It codes for CASAGGIAGYEQYF.

The sample holds a few counts of this clonotype. The chain combines TRBV6-2 or TRBV6-3 with TRBJ2-1, with 9 bases fitting TRBD1. Germline V gene lookup returns CDR1 MNHEY and CDR2 SVGEGT. This CDR3 contains 16 residues. The V gene end was trimmed by 6 bases and the J gene end by 7 bases; junction bases not matched to a gene: 13. The CDR3 region has the DNA TGTGCCAGCAGGGACAGGGGTAGGGGGCGAGAAAATGAGCAGTTCTTC. This sequence encodes CASRDRGRGRENEQFF.

The chain links TRBV7-2 to TRBJ1-6; 7 bases agree with TRBD1. CDR3 size: 16 residues. Germline-derived CDR1 and CDR2 are SGHTA and FQGNSA. Trimming removed 4 bases from V and 8 bases from J; junction bases left unmatched: 11. CDR3 nucleotides: TGTGCCAGCAGCTCCGAGGGGACAGTTAGTTATTCACCCCTCCACTTT. The encoded protein is CASSSEGTVSYSPLHF.

CDR3 amino acids: CASSPLPGLAGTNEQFF. In nucleotides, the CDR3 is TGTGCCAGCAGCCCCCTACCGGGACTAGCGGGAACTAATGAGCAGTTCTTC. The gene calls are TRBV4-2 and TRBJ2-1, with 13 bases lining up with TRBD2. The CDR3 extends over 17 amino acids. Germline CDR1 and CDR2: LGHNA and YNFKEQ. Unmatched junction bases numbered 10, after V lost 4 bases and J lost 7 bases.

CDR3 region: CAHLNPNTDTQYF. In DNA form, the CDR3 reads TGTGCCCACTTGAATCCGAACACAGATACGCAGTATTTT. This sequence joins TRBV2 and TRBJ2-3; D remains unclear. V was pared by 11 bases and J by 2 bases, with 14 bases between. Germline loops: CDR1 SNHLY, CDR2 FYNNEI. CDR3 length equals 13 residues. Supplemented by reference TRBV2 and TRBJ2-3, the full variable domain reads EPEVTQTPSHQVTQMGQEVILRCVPISNHLYFYWYRQILGQKVEFLVSFYNNEISEKSEIFDDQFSVERPDGSNFTLKIRSTKLEDSAMYFCAHLNPNTDTQYFGPGTRLTVL.

Comment on this clonotype: Being one base from a much bigger clone, this may be a read error. The rearrangement links TRBV11-1 to TRBJ1-1; D gene uncertain. CDR3 size: 13 residues. V lost 1 base, J lost 1 base, and 4 bases lay in between. Germline values: CDR1 SGHAT, CDR2 FQDESV (reference sequence). Here the CDR3 reads CASSLVWNTEAFF. DNA for the CDR3: TGTGCCAGCAGCTTAGTGTGGAACACTGAAGCTTTCTTT.

This sequence joins TRBV18 and TRBJ2-6, with 8 positions matching TRBD1. V lost 3 bases and J lost 0; bases outside the gene matches: 7. Looked up from germline, CDR1 is KGHSH and CDR2 is LQKENI. This CDR3 region has 18 residues. CDR3 in amino acids: CASSPSTGVVSGANVLTF. The CDR3 DNA reads as TGTGCCAGCTCACCTTCGACAGGGGTCGTCTCTGGGGCCAACGTCCTGACTTTC. Filled out from reference TRBV18 and TRBJ2-6, the complete variable domain reads NAGVMQNPRHLVRRRGQEARLRCSPMKGHSHVYWYRQLPEEGLKFMVYLQKENIIDESGMPKERFSAEFPKEGPSILRIQQVVRGDSAAYFCASSPSTGVVSGANVLTFGAGSRLTVL.

This clonotype was detected a few times. A much larger clone differs from this one at a single base, so this may be a read error. CDR3 protein: CASSLKVMYYNEQYF. The DNA for the CDR3 is TGTGCCAGCAGCTTAAAGGTCATGTACTACAATGAGCAGTACTTC. The chain couples TRBV13 to TRBJ2-1; D not certain. The DNA end is a closer match to TRBJ2-7, so the J assignment may be wrong. The CDR3 is 15 amino acids. The V gene's germline CDR1 is PRHDT and CDR2 FYEKMQ (reference sequence).

The chain has TRBV12-3 or TRBV12-4 and TRBJ2-1, with 8 bases aligning to TRBD2. The junction had 11 bases not matched to a gene; V was cut back by 6 bases and J by 7 bases. The CDR3 runs 15 residues. The CDR3 loop is CASREAGVISNEQFF. In DNA form, the CDR3 reads TGTGCCAGCAGGGAAGCGGGAGTTATTAGTAATGAGCAGTTCTTC.

The chain employs TRBV28 and TRBJ2-4; possible D gene TRBD2, 5 bases. The germline V gene encodes CDR1 MDHEN and CDR2 SYDVKM. Deletions cut 2 bases from V and 1 base from J, with 18 bases between. This CDR3 is built from 18 residues. CDR3: CASSLESGIGSAKNIQYF. The CDR3 DNA sequence: TGTGCCAGCAGTTTAGAGAGCGGAATTGGTTCGGCCAAAAACATTCAGTACTTC.

This clonotype was seen more than once but under ten times. The rearrangement joins TRBV7-2 to TRBJ2-7; 9 bases are shared with TRBD2. This CDR3 has 15 residues. Germline lookup yields CDR1 SGHTA and CDR2 FQGNSA. The V and J ends lost 4 bases and 2 bases, in that order; junction bases with no gene match: 6. The CDR3 DNA reads as TGTGCCAGCAGCTACGCTAGCGGGGCCCCCTACGAGCAGTACTTC. It encodes CASSYASGAPYEQYF.

This chain joins TRBV4-2 and TRBJ1-1; D unclear. CDR3 length: 15 residues. The ends were cut back, 5 bases at V and 2 bases at J, with 15 bases in the middle. Germline assignment: CDR1 LGHNA and CDR2 YNFKEQ. In DNA form, the CDR3 reads TGTGCCAGCAGCGATCAGAGAGGGCTAAACACTGAAGCTTTCTTT. Encoded protein: CASSDQRGLNTEAFF.

This chain links TRBV7-3 with TRBJ2-1; the D is unclear. With 2 bases removed from V and 4 bases from J, the gap between germline ends came to 9 bases. This CDR3 contains 14 residues. Looked up from germline, CDR1 is SGHTA and CDR2 is FQGTGA. The CDR3 DNA is TGTGCCAGCAGCTTACACGGGCTATACAATGAGCAGTTCTTC. It yields the protein CASSLHGLYNEQFF.

This clonotype appeared a few times. V and J are TRBV27 and TRBJ2-3, with 7 bases fitting TRBD2. Germline values: CDR1 MNHEY, CDR2 SMNVEV (reference sequence). The CDR3 has 14 amino acids. V gave up 6 bases and J gave up 0 bases; unmatched junction bases: 3. This CDR3 is CASRASGSTDTQYF. Written as DNA, the CDR3 is TGTGCCAGCAGAGCTAGCGGAAGCACAGATACGCAGTATTTT.

This clonotype occurred a few times. The rearrangement joins TRBV4-3 to TRBJ2-7; no firm D call. Germline lookup yields CDR1 LGHNA and CDR2 YSLEER. V was pared by 4 bases and J by 0 bases, with 13 bases between. The CDR3 runs 15 residues. CDR3 sequence (DNA): TGCGCCAGCAGCCCCCGGGCCCAGAGCTCCTACGAGCAGTACTTC. This codes for CASSPRAQSSYEQYF.

This clonotype was seen a single time. V usage is TRBV19 and J usage is TRBJ2-6; no clear D. CDR1 is LNHDA and CDR2 is SQIVND in the germline V gene (reference sequence). The CDR3 length is 16 residues. V shed 3 bases and J shed 0 bases, with 9 bases lying between them. The CDR3 protein is CASSIGRRSGANVLTF. In DNA, the CDR3 is TGTGCCAGTAGTATCGGCCGGCGCTCTGGGGCCAACGTCCTGACTTTC.

This clonotype has ten or more counts. Given a much more abundant clone one base away, this may be a read error. The V gene is TRBV7-7, the J gene TRBJ2-5; D may be TRBD1 or TRBD2 (6 bases each). Deletions cut 5 bases from V and 11 bases from J, with 18 bases between. CDR1 and CDR2 from the germline V gene are SSHAT and FNYEAQ (reference sequence). This CDR3 has 13 amino acids. CDR3 protein: CASSVWGADEQYF. CDR3 nucleotides: TGTGCCAGCAGCGTATGGGGGGCAGATGAGCAGTACTTC.

This clonotype was seen a few times. The chain joins TRBV4-3 to TRBJ2-1; D remains unclear. The V gene lost 0 bases and the J gene lost 0 bases, with 6 bases spanning the gap. The CDR3 is 15 residues long. Germline V gives CDR1 LGHNA, CDR2 YSLEER. CDR3 bases: TGCGCCAGCAGCCAAGACCAGAGCTCCTACAATGAGCAGTTCTTC. Its translation: CASSQDQSSYNEQFF.

V usage is TRBV24-1 and J usage is TRBJ1-6; D not certain. Germline CDR1 reads KGHDR; CDR2 reads SFDVKD. Trimming stripped 9 bases from V and 7 bases from J, with 12 bases between. The CDR3 covers 13 residues. CDR3 protein: CATQRGMNSPLHF. The CDR3 nucleotides are TGTGCCACCCAGAGAGGGATGAATTCACCCCTCCACTTT.

The rearrangement uses TRBV4-3 and TRBJ2-7, with D maybe TRBD2 (5 bases). Trimming left V 3 bases short and J 1 base short, with 13 bases between. Germline lookup yields CDR1 LGHNA and CDR2 YSLEER. The CDR3 is 15 residues long. CDR3 amino acids: CASSQINGDSYEQYF. In DNA form, the CDR3 reads TGCGCCAGCAGCCAGATTAACGGGGATTCCTACGAGCAGTACTTC.

This clonotype was picked up a small number of times. V is TRBV20-1 and J is TRBJ1-2; 10 positions agree with TRBD1. This CDR3 spans 13 amino acids. The junction had 5 bases not matched to a gene; V was cut back by 4 bases and J by 6 bases. Germline CDR1 is DFQATT and CDR2 is SNEGSKA (reference sequence). CDR3 residues: CSATTGTGDGYTF. CDR3 sequence (DNA): TGCAGTGCTACCACCGGGACAGGGGATGGCTACACCTTC.

The rearrangement joins TRBV2 to TRBJ1-2; D is possibly TRBD1 (5 bases). The CDR3 totals 16 residues. Trimming pared 1 base from V and 4 bases from J, leaving 16 bases between. CDR1 SNHLY and CDR2 FYNNEI come from the germline V gene. The CDR3, as DNA: TGTGCCAGCAGTGAAGGCCGGGGGGGGACTGGCTATGGCTACACCTTC. Residues: CASSEGRGGTGYGYTF. Full variable domain (rest looked up from reference TRBV2 and TRBJ1-2): EPEVTQTPSHQVTQMGQEVILRCVPISNHLYFYWYRQILGQKVEFLVSFYNNEISEKSEIFDDQFSVERPDGSNFTLKIRSTKLEDSAMYFCASSEGRGGTGYGYTFGSGTRLTVV.

The CDR3 is CASSEQVQVYEKLFF. The CDR3 region has the DNA TGTGCCAGCAGCGAACAGGTCCAGGTATATGAAAAACTGTTTTTT. The gene calls are TRBV28 and TRBJ1-4; D possibly corresponds to TRBD1 (5 bases). The V end lost 6 bases, the J end lost 6 bases, and 17 bases lay between the germline ends. The length of the CDR3 is 15 residues. Germline CDR1 MDHEN, CDR2 SYDVKM.